This is a list of T cell receptor beta chains from one sample in a study of blood T cell repertoires in COVID-19. The repertoire was sequenced with immunoSEQ multiplex PCR; TCRdb's copy has only in-frame clones and lacks some. The table has about 42,000 clones, 89% seen once. Sequencing was done on a sample of peripheral blood. These receptor sequences come from a human donor in a cohort sampled during active COVID-19. The CDR3 runs from the conserved cysteine through the conserved F or W. Each record gives: clone size, J gene, V gene, D gene, CDR3 DNA, CDR3 protein. A D gene is named only where the DNA matches it firmly. Expanded clones get a size class; other rows say once, few or many, or leave the size out.

. TRBJ2-7 TRBV5-1 . TGCGCCAGCAGCTTTCTAGGCGGGGGCTCCGAGCAGTACTTC CASSFLGGGSEQYF
. TRBJ2-7 TRBV29-1 TRBD2 TGCAGCGTTGGGCCTAGCGGGGCCTACGAGCAGTACTTC CSVGPSGAYEQYF
once TRBJ2-1 TRBV9 . TGTGCCAGCAGCCCAGAATTAAATGAGCAGTTCTTC CASSPELNEQFF
. TRBJ2-7 TRBV7-9 . TGTGCCAGCAGCTTAGCCCACAGTTCCTACGAGCAGTACTTC CASSLAHSSYEQYF
. TRBJ1-4 TRBV7-9 . TGTGCCAGCAGCCCCCCGTCAGGGAGGTCCCCTATTGGGAAACTGTTTTTT CASSPPSGRSPIGKLFF
. TRBJ1-6 TRBV5-4 . TGTGCCACCCGGGGGGCCATTAATTCACCCCTCCACTTT CATRGAINSPLHF
. TRBJ2-7 TRBV5-6 TRBD1 TGTGCCAGCAGCTTGGGGACAGGGACCTACGAGCAGTACTTC CASSLGTGTYEQYF
. TRBJ2-7 TRBV4-1 . TGCGCCAGCCGAGACGGGTACGAGCAGTACTTC CASRDGYEQYF
. TRBJ2-1 TRBV19 . TGTGCCAGTAGTATTTCCGGCGGAGTAGAGCAGTTCTTC CASSISGGVEQFF
. TRBJ2-5 TRBV15 TRBD1 TGTGCCACCAGCAGGGGGACAGGGTCTCAAGAGACCCAGTACTTC CATSRGTGSQETQYF
. TRBJ2-7 TRBV27 . TGTGCCAGCACTTCGGACACGACAGGCTCCTACGAGCAGTACTTC CASTSDTTGSYEQYF
. TRBJ1-3 TRBV29-1 . TGCAGCGTTGTACACGACTCTGGAAACACCATATATTTT CSVVHDSGNTIYF
. TRBJ2-3 TRBV7-2 . TGTGCCAGCAGCTCGGCCCGGGCAGATACGCAGTATTTT CASSSARADTQYF
. TRBJ1-1 TRBV5-1 TRBD1 TGCGCCAGCAGCCCCGGGTCGGGGACAGTCACTGAAGCTTTCTTT CASSPGSGTVTEAFF
. TRBJ2-5 TRBV29-1 . TGCAGCGTTGAAGATCTTGGAGGGGAAGAGACCCAGTACTTC CSVEDLGGEETQYF
. TRBJ1-1 TRBV5-1 . TGCGCCAGCAGCTTGGAATCCGGGAACACTGAAGCTTTCTTT CASSLESGNTEAFF
. TRBJ2-7 TRBV2 . TGTGCCAGCAGTGCTCGATGGGAGGCCACCTACGAGCAGTACTTC CASSARWEATYEQYF
once TRBJ1-5 TRBV28 . TGTGCCAGCACAGTCGTACTTGGCACAGGGCAGAATCAGCCCCAGCATTTT CASTVVLGTGQNQPQHF
. TRBJ1-5 TRBV6-5 . TGTGCCAGCCCGGGACACCAGAGCAATCAGCCCCAGCATTTT CASPGHQSNQPQHF
. TRBJ2-5 TRBV11-2 TRBD2 TGTGCCAGCAGCTTCCTAGCGGGCCAAGAGACCCAGTACTTC CASSFLAGQETQYF
. TRBJ2-1 TRBV4-2 . TGTGCCAGCAGCCAAGACCCGAGCTCCTACAATGAGCAGTTCTTC CASSQDPSSYNEQFF
. TRBJ2-2 TRBV10-3 . TGTGCCAACGGCGGGACGAACACCGGGGAGCTGTTTTTT CANGGTNTGELFF
. TRBJ2-5 TRBV7-2 TRBD1 TGTGCCAGCAGCTTAGTCGGGCGTGCAGGGGGCTGGGAGACCCAGTACTTC CASSLVGRAGGWETQYF
. TRBJ2-2 TRBV15 TRBD2 TGTGCCACCAGCAGAGATCGAAGCGGGAGGAACACCGGGGAGCTGTTTTTT CATSRDRSGRNTGELFF
. TRBJ2-1 TRBV2 . TGTGCCAGCAGTGAAAGGTTCGGGGGACGGTACAATGAGCAGTTCTTC CASSERFGGRYNEQFF
. TRBJ1-1 TRBV19 . TGTGCCAGTAGTAAAGGCCCGGGGACTTTCTTT CASSKGPGTFF
. TRBJ2-3 TRBV5-1 TRBD2 TGCGCCAGCAGCATCGGACTAGACACAGATACGCAGTATTTT CASSIGLDTDTQYF